Listed below are T cell receptor beta chains from one sample, sequenced in a study of cytomegalovirus exposure and HLA in healthy donors. The data were produced by immunoSEQ multiplex PCR, yet TCRdb's version contains in-frame clones alone and is incomplete. The data contain 150,000 to 180,000 clones, about 80% of them singletons. What was sequenced was PBMCs. The receptors stem from a man aged 25-45 years in good health and CMV-seropositive. The CDR3 runs from the conserved cysteine through the conserved F or W. D genes are given only for firm matches. A clone size is listed for some rows: how often the clone was seen (once, few, many), or a class if it is expanded.

TRBV29-1	NA	TRBJ1-4	NA	TGCAGCGTTGAAGATAAAGAAAAACTGTTTTTT	CSVEDKEKLFF
TRBV7-2	TRBD1	TRBJ2-7	once	TGTGCCAGCAGCCTCGGACAGGGGGCGTATGAGCAGTACTTC	CASSLGQGAYEQYF
TRBV7-3	TRBD1	TRBJ2-5	NA	TGTGCCAGCAGCTCATCGGGACAGGACCAAGAGACCCAGTACTTC	CASSSSGQDQETQYF
TRBV7-2	TRBD2	TRBJ2-7	NA	TGTGCCAGCAGCCTAGCGGCGGGGTTTTGGCGTGAGCAGTACTTC	CASSLAAGFWREQYF
TRBV12-5	NA	TRBJ2-7	NA	TGTGCTAGTGGTTTGGGACATGCCTACGAGCAGTACTTC	CASGLGHAYEQYF
TRBV20-1	NA	TRBJ2-5	few	TGCAGTGCTTCCGACGGGGAGACCCAGTACTTC	CSASDGETQYF
TRBV28	NA	TRBJ2-7	once	TGTGCCAGCAGACTCCCTTACTCCTACGAGCAGTACTTC	CASRLPYSYEQYF
TRBV2	NA	TRBJ2-3	NA	TGTGCCAGCAGTGGAGGGCTAGCTAGCACAGATACGCAGTATTTT	CASSGGLASTDTQYF
TRBV19	TRBD2	TRBJ2-7	once	TGTGCCAGTAGTATAGTAGCTAGCGGGTACTCCTACGAGCAGTACTTC	CASSIVASGYSYEQYF
TRBV12-5	TRBD1	TRBJ2-7	NA	TGTGCTAGTGGTTTGGACCCCCGGACAGGGGCCTACGAGCAGTACTTC	CASGLDPRTGAYEQYF
TRBV28	TRBD1	TRBJ1-2	NA	TGTGCCAGCAGTTCGCCTTACCAGGGGGGCTATGGCTACACCTTC	CASSSPYQGGYGYTF
TRBV6-5	NA	TRBJ2-7	NA	TGTGCCAGCTCATATGGGCTAGCTGCTGAGCAGTACTTC	CASSYGLAAEQYF
TRBV9	NA	TRBJ1-5	NA	TGTGCCAGCAGCGTAAATGGGGAGAGCAATCAGCCCCAGCATTTT	CASSVNGESNQPQHF
TRBV13	NA	TRBJ2-7	NA	TGTGCCAGCAGTCGAGGGACTTCAAAATTCTACGAGCAGTACTTC	CASSRGTSKFYEQYF
TRBV28	NA	TRBJ1-1	NA	TGTGCCAGCAGTTTGCAGGACATGAACACTGAAGCTTTCTTT	CASSLQDMNTEAFF
TRBV5-1	NA	TRBJ1-4	NA	TGCGCCAGCAGCTTGGGGTCCGCAGGAAATGAAAAACTGTTTTTT	CASSLGSAGNEKLFF
TRBV6-5	NA	TRBJ1-1	NA	TGTGCCAGCAGTCTTTCCGGGACTGCTAACACTGAAGCTTTCTTT	CASSLSGTANTEAFF
TRBV6-5	NA	TRBJ1-1	NA	TGTGCCAGCAGCCTTGACAGGAGTGAAGCTTTCTTT	CASSLDRSEAFF
TRBV7-9	TRBD2	TRBJ2-3	NA	TGTGCCAGCAGCTTGACTAGCGGGAGCGGTACGCAGTATTTT	CASSLTSGSGTQYF
TRBV4-2	TRBD2	TRBJ2-2	NA	TGTGCCAGCAGCCAGTTAGCGGGAGAGAGTACCGGGGAGCTGTTTTTT	CASSQLAGESTGELFF
TRBV5-1	NA	TRBJ2-7	NA	TGCGCCAGAAAGGTGGGCCCTGTGGAAAGCTACGAGCAGTACTTC	CARKVGPVESYEQYF
TRBV6-4	NA	TRBJ1-1	NA	TGCGCCAGCAGACGAGCAGGGGACACTGAAGCTTTCTTT	CASRRAGDTEAFF